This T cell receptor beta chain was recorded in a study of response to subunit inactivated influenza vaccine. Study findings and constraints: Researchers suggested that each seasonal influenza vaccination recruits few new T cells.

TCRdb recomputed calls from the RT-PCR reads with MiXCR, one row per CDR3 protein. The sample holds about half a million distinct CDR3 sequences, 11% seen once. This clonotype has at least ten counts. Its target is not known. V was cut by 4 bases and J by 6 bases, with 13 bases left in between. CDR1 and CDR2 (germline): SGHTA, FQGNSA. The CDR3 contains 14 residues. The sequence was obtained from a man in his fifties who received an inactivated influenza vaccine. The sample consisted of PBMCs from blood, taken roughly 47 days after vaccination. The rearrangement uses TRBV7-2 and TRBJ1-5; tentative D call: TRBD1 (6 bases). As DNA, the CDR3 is TGTGCCAGCAGCTCGACAAGAGGGGGTCAGCCCCAGCATTTT. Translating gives CASSSTRGGQPQHF.